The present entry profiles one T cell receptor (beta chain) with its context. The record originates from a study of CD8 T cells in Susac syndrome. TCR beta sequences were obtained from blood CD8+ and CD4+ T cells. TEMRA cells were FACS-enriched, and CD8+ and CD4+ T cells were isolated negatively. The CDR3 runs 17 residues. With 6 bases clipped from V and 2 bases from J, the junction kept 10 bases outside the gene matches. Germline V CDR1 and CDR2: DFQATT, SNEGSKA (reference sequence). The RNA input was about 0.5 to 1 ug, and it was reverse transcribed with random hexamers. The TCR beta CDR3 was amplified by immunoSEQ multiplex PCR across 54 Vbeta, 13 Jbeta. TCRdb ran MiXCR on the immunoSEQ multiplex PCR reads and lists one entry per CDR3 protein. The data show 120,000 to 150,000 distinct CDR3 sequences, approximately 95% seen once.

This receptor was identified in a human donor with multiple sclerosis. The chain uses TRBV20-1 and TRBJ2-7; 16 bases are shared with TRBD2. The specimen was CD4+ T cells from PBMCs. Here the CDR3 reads CSAAFPGLAGGPYEQYF. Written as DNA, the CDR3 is TGCAGTGCCGCATTTCCGGGACTAGCGGGGGGGCCCTACGAGCAGTACTTC.